The clone carrying this T cell receptor (beta chain) was seen only a few times. The CDR3 has 15 residues. The V end was cut by 5 bases, the J end by 0 bases, with 12 bases between. Germline CDR1 is SGHTA and CDR2 is FQGTGA. Individual cDNA molecules received unique molecular identifiers in the library. TCRdb called the RACE reads again in MiXCR, with one record for every CDR3 protein. The repertoire holds about 100,000 distinct CDR3 sequences, with approximately 10% as singletons. This sample is part of a study of human T cells and chemical hapten exposure. Study context: Weekly scalp doses of diphenylcyclopropenone were given to patients during the approximately 25-week study. Patches that contained 0.01% DPC were applied to the upper back and read at 6 days.

The sample's time point: patch test 1, 2 weeks after DPC sensitization. This sample's treatment: therapeutic diphenylcyclopropenone sensitization with weekly scalp DPC. Each patch-test visit's blood sample preceded patch application. The sample in question was whole blood, obtained in connection with sensitization to the hapten diphenylcyclopropenone (DPC). The chain joins TRBV7-3 to TRBJ2-3, with D possibly TRBD2 on 6 matching bases. The clonotype was recovered from a middle-aged man with alopecia areata. Some clones in this sample may be carry-over from other donors' samples. CDR3 sequence: CASSQRASSTDTQYF. CDR3 bases: TGTGCCAGCAGCCAGCGGGCCTCTAGCACAGATACGCAGTATTTT.